The T cell receptor (beta chain) described here comes from a study of T cell responses to AZD1222 COVID-19 vaccine (dated by TCRdb to the early 2020s). Concerning the study at large: Because spike-specific TCR depth and breadth did not differ between the two schedules, AZD1222 recipients who got a second dose at roughly 4 weeks were pooled with those who got a second dose at roughly 12 weeks. A total of 233 trial participants underwent TCR sequencing, of whom some 210 received two doses of AZD1222 and approximately 25 received two doses of the MenACWY control vaccine. Trial participants were enrolled by age into subgroups of 18-55, 56-69 and 70-plus years, and about 150, 27 and 61 TCR-sequenced participants, respectively, were included in these subgroups. What the authors observed across the whole study: Participants were mostly white British and included more females than males, and it was suggested by the authors that clonal diversity may have been underestimated. Spike-specific TCR breadth and depth rose significantly after two AZD1222 doses compared with day 0 and with MenACWY recipients. Because no day 14 peak-response samples were available, the repertoires could be characterized only after the peak T cell response. Vaccine-associated CD4 TCRs spanned the whole spike protein, with dominant responses in regions 160-218 and 743-854. Nearly half of unique spike-specific TCRs reportedly recognized epitopes outside regions mutated in the B.1.351 and B.1.1.7 variants. In the small 56-69-year group, the increase in depth fell short of significance, most likely because of low power. Conclusions about previously exposed vaccinees were limited because only six or seven AZD1222 recipients were SARS-CoV-2 seropositive at baseline.

The CDR3 regions of human TCRbeta chains were analyzed by immunosequencing. The source study handled its data this way. TCRs in the repertoires were matched against a reference library of SARS-CoV-2-specific TCRs that had been generated with the MIRA antigen-specificity platform. Breadth was defined as the fraction of unique TCRs that were SARS-CoV-2-associated, and depth was defined as the fraction of total T cells that were SARS-CoV-2-associated. Each spike-specific TCR was assigned to its reactive spike region and to a CD4 or CD8 class using the MIRA data. Log10-transformed breadth and depth values were compared by one-way ANOVA with Sidak's multiple comparisons tests. Entries here come from immuneACCESS through TCRdb and include only in-frame sequences with V and J called. Some clones fail to appear in such tables; in the studies checked, an unresolved V gene covers under half of the shortfall, and the cause of the remainder is unknown. That table gives V, J and clone size, and the DNA gave D and trimming. In all, the sample holds about 110,000 clones, and more than 75% of those were seen once. In total, the top ten clones hold roughly 2.6% of the sample.

CDR1 and CDR2 are read off the germline V gene as KGHDR and SFDVKD. Trimming costs V 5 bases and J 0 bases, and their ends lie 13 bases apart. Counted from cysteine to phenylalanine, this CDR3 has 16 amino acids. Only the CDR3 DNA is retained, 48 bases long and in frame from the first base. Interpreted using the paper, the time point label stands for: baseline before first vaccination. Vaccinee samples were obtained from the UK trials COV001 and COV002, which included a single-blind randomized controlled phase 2/3 trial of AZD1222 (ChAdOx1 nCoV-19) in healthy adults. For TCRbeta chain sequencing, PBMC samples were collected from trial participants at day 0 and at day 28 after the second dose. Concerning this clone: Its antigen is still unknown. Base-call qualities are not available, and no considerably larger clone is one nucleotide away.

Sequencing used peripheral blood, obtained on day 0 of AZD1222 vaccination. This TCR derives from an adult in good health. The chain employs TRBV24-1 and TRBJ2-1; confidence is insufficient to name the D gene. The CDR3 protein sequence reads: CATSGPQTASYNEQFF. The nucleotide sequence reads as follows: TGTGCCACCAGTGGACCCCAAACAGCCTCCTACAATGAGCAGTTCTTC.